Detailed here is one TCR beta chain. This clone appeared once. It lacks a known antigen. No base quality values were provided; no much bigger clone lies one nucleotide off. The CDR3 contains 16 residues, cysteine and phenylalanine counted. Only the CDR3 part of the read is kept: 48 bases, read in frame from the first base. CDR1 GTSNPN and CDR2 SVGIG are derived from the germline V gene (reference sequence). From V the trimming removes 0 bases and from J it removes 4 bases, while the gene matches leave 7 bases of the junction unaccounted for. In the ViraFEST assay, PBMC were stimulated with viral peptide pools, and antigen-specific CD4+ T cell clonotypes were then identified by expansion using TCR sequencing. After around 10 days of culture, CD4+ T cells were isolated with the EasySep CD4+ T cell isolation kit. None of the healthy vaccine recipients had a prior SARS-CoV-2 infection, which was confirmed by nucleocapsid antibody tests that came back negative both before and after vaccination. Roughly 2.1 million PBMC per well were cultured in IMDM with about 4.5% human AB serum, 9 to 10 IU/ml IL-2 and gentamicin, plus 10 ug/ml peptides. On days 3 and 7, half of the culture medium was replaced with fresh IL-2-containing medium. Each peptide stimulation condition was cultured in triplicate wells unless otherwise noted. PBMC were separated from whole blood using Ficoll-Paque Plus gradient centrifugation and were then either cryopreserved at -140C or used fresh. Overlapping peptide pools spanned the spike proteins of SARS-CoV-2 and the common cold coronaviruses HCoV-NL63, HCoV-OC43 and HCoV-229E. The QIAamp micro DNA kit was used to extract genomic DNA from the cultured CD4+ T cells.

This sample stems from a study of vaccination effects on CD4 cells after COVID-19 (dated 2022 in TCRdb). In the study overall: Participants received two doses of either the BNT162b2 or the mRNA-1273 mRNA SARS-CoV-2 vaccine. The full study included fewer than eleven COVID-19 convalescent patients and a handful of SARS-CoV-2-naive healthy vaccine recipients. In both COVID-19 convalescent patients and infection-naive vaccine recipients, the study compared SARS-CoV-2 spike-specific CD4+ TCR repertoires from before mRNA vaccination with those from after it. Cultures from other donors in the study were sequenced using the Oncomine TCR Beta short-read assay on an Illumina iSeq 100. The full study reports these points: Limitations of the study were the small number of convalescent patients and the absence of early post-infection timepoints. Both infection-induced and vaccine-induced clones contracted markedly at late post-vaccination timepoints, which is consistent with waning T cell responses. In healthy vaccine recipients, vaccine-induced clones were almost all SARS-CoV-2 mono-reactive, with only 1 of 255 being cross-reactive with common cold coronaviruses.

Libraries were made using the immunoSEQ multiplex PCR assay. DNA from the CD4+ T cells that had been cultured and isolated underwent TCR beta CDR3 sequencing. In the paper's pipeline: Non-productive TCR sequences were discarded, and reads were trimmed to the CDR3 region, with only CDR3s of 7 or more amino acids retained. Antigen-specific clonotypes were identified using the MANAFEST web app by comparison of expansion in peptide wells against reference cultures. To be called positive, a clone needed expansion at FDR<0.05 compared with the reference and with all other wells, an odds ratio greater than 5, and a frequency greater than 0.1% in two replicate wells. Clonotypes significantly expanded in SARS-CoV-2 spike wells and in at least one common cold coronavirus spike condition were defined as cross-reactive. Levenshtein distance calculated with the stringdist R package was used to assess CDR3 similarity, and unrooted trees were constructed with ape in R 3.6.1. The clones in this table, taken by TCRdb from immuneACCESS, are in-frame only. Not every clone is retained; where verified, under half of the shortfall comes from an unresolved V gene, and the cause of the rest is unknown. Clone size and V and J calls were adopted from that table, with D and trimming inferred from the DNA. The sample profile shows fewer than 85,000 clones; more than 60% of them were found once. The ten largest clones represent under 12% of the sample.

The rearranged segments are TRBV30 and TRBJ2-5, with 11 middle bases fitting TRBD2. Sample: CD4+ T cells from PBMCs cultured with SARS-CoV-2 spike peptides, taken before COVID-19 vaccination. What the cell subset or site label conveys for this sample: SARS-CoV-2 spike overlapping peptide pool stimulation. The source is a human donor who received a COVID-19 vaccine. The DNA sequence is TGTGCCTGGAGTGTAGGGGCTAGCGGGGGGCGAGAGACCCAGTACTTC. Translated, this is CAWSVGASGGRETQYF.